The 7 T cell receptor beta chains in this list originate from one sample, sequenced in a study of blood T cell repertoires in COVID-19. The protocol was immunoSEQ multiplex PCR, while the TCRdb copy is restricted to in-frame clones and leaves out a portion. The sample includes about 270,000 clones, over 75% seen only once; the top ten take 8% to 9.5%. Sequencing used peripheral blood. The source of these receptors is a human donor in a cohort sampled during active COVID-19.

As concerns this clone: At one end the junction does not follow the germline gene, possibly because of a read error. This chain links TRBV7-7 with TRBJ2-3, with D maybe TRBD2 (6 bases). This CDR3 is built from 15 residues. The germline CDR1 and CDR2 sequences are SSHAT and FNYEAQ (reference sequence). The CDR3, as DNA: TGTGCTAGCAGCTTAGGGGTAGCGGGCACAGATACGCAGTATTTT. Translating gives CASSLGVAGTDTQYF.

The chain combines TRBV19 with TRBJ1-6; possible D gene TRBD1, 6 bases. The CDR3 runs 16 residues. Germline V gives CDR1 LNHDA, CDR2 SQIVND (reference sequence). V was pared by 7 bases and J by 5 bases, with 18 bases between. CDR3 bases: TGTGCCAGTACCCTGACCAGGGACACGCATAATTCACCCCTCCACTTT. This encodes CASTLTRDTHNSPLHF.

Concerning this clone itself: Other DNA sequences in this specimen translate into the identical CDR3. The rearrangement joins TRBV10-2 to TRBJ1-6, with a weak D call TRBD1 (5 bases). V lost 5 bases to trimming and J lost 9 bases, with 11 bases between them. The CDR3 runs to 13 residues. Per the germline V gene, CDR1 is WSHSY and CDR2 is SAAADI. CDR3 nucleotide sequence: TGCGCCAGCAGTCAAGGGGTTGGTTCACCCCTCCACTTT. Protein: CASSQGVGSPLHF.

This chain joins TRBV7-9 and TRBJ1-4; 9 positions match TRBD1. The CDR3 consists of 16 residues. Germline V gene data show CDR1 as SEHNR and CDR2 as FQNEAQ (reference sequence). V was pared by 1 base and J by 7 bases, with 7 bases of the junction left unmatched. In DNA form, the CDR3 reads TGTGCCAGCAGCTTAGGACAGGGGGGTGCCGGTGAAAAACTGTTTTTT. This sequence encodes CASSLGQGGAGEKLFF.

This chain connects TRBV5-1 to TRBJ2-1, with TRBD2 as a possible D gene (5 bases). Trimming took off 0 bases at V and 7 bases at J, with 11 bases between the two ends. Germline CDR1 SGHRS, CDR2 YFSETQ. The length of the CDR3 is 14 residues. Here the CDR3 reads CASSLGASPNEQFF. The DNA of the CDR3 is TGCGCCAGCAGCTTGGGCGCTAGCCCGAATGAGCAGTTCTTC.

The chain carries TRBV14 and TRBJ1-2; D remains ambiguous. The CDR3 extends over 16 amino acids. Trimming removed 0 bases at V and 7 bases at J, with 18 bases between. From germline, CDR1 is SGHDN and CDR2 FVKESK. The CDR3: CASSQDIGGPGGGYTF. DNA of the CDR3: TGTGCCAGCAGCCAAGATATTGGAGGGCCGGGCGGTGGCTACACCTTC.

The J gene is TRBJ2-5, the V gene TRBV5-8, with 10 bases fitting TRBD2. With 2 bases clipped from V and 2 bases from J, the junction kept 6 bases outside the gene matches. CDR3 length equals 16 residues. Germline V gene data show CDR1 as SGHTS and CDR2 as YDEGEE. The CDR3 coding sequence is TGTGCCAGCAGCTTTCTTGGGACTAGCGTTCAAGAGACCCAGTACTTC. It yields the protein CASSFLGTSVQETQYF. Full variable domain (rest looked up from reference TRBV5-8 and TRBJ2-5): EAGVTQSPTHLIKTRGQQATLRCSPISGHTSVYWYQQALGLGLQFLLWYDEGEERNRGNFPPRFSGRQFPNYSSELNVNALELEDSALYLCASSFLGTSVQETQYFGPGTRLLVL.